This T cell receptor (beta chain) came from a study of OX40 agonist ivuxolimab in advanced cancers. Study summary: The study gave patients intravenous ivuxolimab at 0.01 to 10 mg/kg every 2 weeks. Allowance was made for prior anti-PD-1, anti-PD-L1 or anti-CTLA-4 therapy, and roughly 40% had some. Study-wide results and limits: Expanded clones tended on average to be more numerous among CD8+ T cells than CD4+. CD4+ and CD8+ T cells in blood underwent clonal expansion by week 6 at 0.1 to 3.0 mg/kg.

A note on this clone: Its antigen is not known.

Using immunoSEQ multiplex PCR, the repertoire was profiled, and TCRdb retains in-frame clones only, with some absent. The table shows about 50,000 clones, with about 92% occurring only once. The CDR3 extends over 17 amino acids. V was shortened by 4 bases and J by 4 bases, with 23 bases between the two germline ends. Germline lookup yields CDR1 GTSNPN and CDR2 SVGIG (reference sequence). The chain has TRBV30 and TRBJ1-5, with D maybe TRBD1 (5 bases). Sequencing was performed on CD4+ or CD8+ T cells sorted from blood, taken in a trial of the OX40 agonist ivuxolimab. This sequence was found in an adult with an advanced solid tumor such as melanoma, head and neck, liver or kidney cancer. This CDR3 reads CAWNPGGGRFPNQPQHF. The CDR3 DNA follows: TGTGCCTGGAACCCCGGGGGGGGGAGGTTTCCTAATCAGCCCCAGCATTTT.